The 5 T cell receptor beta chains given below trace back to one sample, sequenced in a study of cytomegalovirus exposure and HLA in healthy donors. The table came from immunoSEQ multiplex PCR; TCRdb's copy has only in-frame clones and leaves some out. This sample yields 190,000 or so clones, of which roughly 88% are seen a single time; about an eighth belongs to the top ten. Sequenced sample: PBMCs. Receptors originate from a woman between 25 and 40 years old in good health and CMV-seropositive.

The chain uses TRBV6-5 and TRBJ1-3, with TRBD1 as a possible D gene (6 bases). Germline V gene data show CDR1 as MNHEY and CDR2 as SVGAGI. Trimming pared 6 bases from V and 4 bases from J, leaving 13 bases between. The CDR3 consists of 14 residues. For the CDR3, the DNA is TGTGCCAGCAGAAACAGGGTTTCAGGAAACACCATATATTTT. It codes for CASRNRVSGNTIYF.

The chain is built from TRBV11-1 and TRBJ1-1; 8 bases line up with TRBD1. CDR1 is SGHAT and CDR2 is FQDESV in the germline V gene (reference sequence). This CDR3 comprises 15 residues. V shed 2 bases and J 6 bases; nucleotides not matched to a gene: 8. Here the CDR3 DNA reads TGTGCCAGCAGCTTAATTCAGGGGGCGAGGGCTGAAGCTTTCTTT. Amino acid sequence: CASSLIQGARAEAFF.

The rearrangement links TRBV30 to TRBJ1-1; no reliable D call. CDR1 GTSNPN and CDR2 SVGIG come from the germline V gene (reference sequence). The CDR3 totals 11 residues. Trimming removed 4 bases at V and 6 bases at J, with 9 bases between. The CDR3 DNA is TGTGCCTGGATCGTGCAGGCTGAAGCTTTCTTT. Its translation: CAWIVQAEAFF.

The V call is TRBV7-3, the J call TRBJ2-2; D gene uncertain. This CDR3 has 15 residues. The germline V gene has CDR1 SGHTA and CDR2 FQGTGA. The V and J ends lost 1 base and 1 base respectively, with 7 bases between them. CDR3 loop: CASSLSGRNTGELFF. CDR3 sequence (DNA): TGTGCCAGCAGCTTAAGTGGTAGGAACACCGGGGAGCTGTTTTTT.

The J gene is TRBJ2-3, the V gene TRBV5-1, with a possible D match to TRBD2 (5 bases). Trimming took off 5 bases at V and 1 base at J, with 8 bases between the two ends. CDR3 length: 13 residues. Germline values: CDR1 SGHRS, CDR2 YFSETQ. This chain's CDR3 is CASRNSGTDTQYF. In DNA, the CDR3 is TGCGCCAGCAGGAATAGCGGCACAGATACGCAGTATTTT.